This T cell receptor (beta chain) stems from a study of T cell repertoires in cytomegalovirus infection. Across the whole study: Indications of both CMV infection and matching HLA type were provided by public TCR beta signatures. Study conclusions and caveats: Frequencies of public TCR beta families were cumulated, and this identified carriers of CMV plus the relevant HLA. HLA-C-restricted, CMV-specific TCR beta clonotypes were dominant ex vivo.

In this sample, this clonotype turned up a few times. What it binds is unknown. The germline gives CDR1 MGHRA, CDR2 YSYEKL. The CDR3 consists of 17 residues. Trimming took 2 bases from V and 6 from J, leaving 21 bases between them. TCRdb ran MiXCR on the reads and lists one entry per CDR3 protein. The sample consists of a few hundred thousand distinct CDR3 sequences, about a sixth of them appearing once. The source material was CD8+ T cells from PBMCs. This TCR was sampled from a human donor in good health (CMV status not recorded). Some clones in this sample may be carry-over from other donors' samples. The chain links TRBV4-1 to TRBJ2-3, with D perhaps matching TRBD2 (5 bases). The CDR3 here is CASSQRPAEVSGDTQYF. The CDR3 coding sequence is TGCGCCAGCAGCCAAAGGCCGGCGGAGGTATCGGGGGATACGCAGTATTTT.